The 3 T cell receptor beta chains given below trace back to one sample, sequenced in a study of blood T cell repertoires in COVID-19. Some clones are missing from TCRdb's copy, which holds only in-frame ones; the method was immunoSEQ multiplex PCR. Here the sample spans 25,000 to 30,000 clones, roughly 80% being singletons. Sequencing input: peripheral blood. Receptors originate from an elderly woman with acute or convalescent COVID-19.

The chain couples TRBV23-1 to TRBJ1-6; D unresolved. TRBV23-1 is reported as an ORF; its role is uncertain. Trimming cost V 0 bases and J 9 bases, with 18 bases left between them. The CDR3 is 17 residues long. In DNA form, the CDR3 reads TGCGCCAGCAGTCAATCTGGCGGGAAGGGAAGTGTTTCACCCCTCCACTTT. This translates into CASSQSGGKGSVSPLHF.

The rearrangement uses TRBV28 and TRBJ2-3, with 13 bases that match TRBD2. The CDR3 extends over 15 amino acids. V lost 2 bases to trimming and J lost 7 bases; unmatched junction nucleotides: 3. The germline V gene encodes CDR1 MDHEN and CDR2 SYDVKM. The CDR3 region has the DNA TGTGCCAGCAGTTTAGGGGGACTAGCGGGGAATACGCAGTATTTT. Its protein product is CASSLGGLAGNTQYF.

The chain couples TRBV4-2 to TRBJ2-7; 9 bases match TRBD2. Looked up from germline, CDR1 is LGHNA and CDR2 is YNFKEQ. V shed 3 bases and J 2 bases; nucleotides not matched to a gene: 5. This CDR3 spans 15 amino acids. CDR3 DNA sequence: TGTGCCAGCAGCCAGCGACTAGCGGCAACCTACGAGCAGTACTTC. This codes for CASSQRLAATYEQYF.